This T cell receptor beta chain appears in the sequencing data of a study of T cells in tumors after PD-1 blockade. Across the whole study: Excluded were patients with checkpoint blockade, immunosuppressants, or radiotherapy or other anti-cancer therapy within 4 weeks. Tumor samples yielded roughly 22-fold more depth than single-cell TCR sequencing.

Generated by immunoSEQ multiplex PCR, the TCRdb table keeps only in-frame clones and is missing some. The profile shows some 11,000 clones, roughly three fifths of them singletons. Sequencing used tumor tissue, obtained before anti-PD-1 treatment. The TCR was taken from a human donor with basal cell carcinoma.

The CDR3 region is CASSLGSGSPYNEQFF. CDR3 in DNA: TGCGCCAGCAGCTTGGGTAGCGGGAGTCCCTACAATGAGCAGTTCTTC. This chain connects TRBV5-1 to TRBJ2-1, with TRBD2 identical over 9 bases. The CDR3 spans 16 residues. Germline CDR1 SGHRS, CDR2 YFSETQ. The V gene end was trimmed by 0 bases and the J gene end by 2 bases; junction bases not matched to a gene: 3.